The T cell receptor beta chain under discussion was sequenced for a study of regulatory T cells in long-lasting Graves disease. Study-level background: The term persistent Graves' disease signified upward of 5 years on antithyroid drugs with positive TSH receptor antibodies.

Study findings and constraints: There were preferences for TRBV28, TRBJ1-2 and TRBJ2-5 in persistent disease.

Construction of TCR beta libraries relied on iRepertoire HTBI primers and on Arm-PCR targeting CDR3 regions. TCRdb fed the multiplex PCR reads into MiXCR, producing one record per CDR3 protein. The sample contains approximately 400,000 distinct CDR3 sequences, less than 25% of which appear only once. Germline V gene data show CDR1 as GTSNPN and CDR2 as SVGIG (reference sequence). The ends lost 3 bases at V and 5 bases at J; junction bases unmatched: 16. There are 17 residues in the CDR3. Time point meaning: persistent/refractory GD, antithyroid drugs over 5 years with positive TRAb. PBMC-extracted RNA yielded the TCR library. Comment on this clonotype: Its target is not known.

This clonotype was obtained from a female donor with Graves disease. The sample consisted of peripheral blood mononuclear cells (PBMCs), taken when the disease was refractory, from a patient treated with antithyroid drugs. The chain is built from TRBV30 and TRBJ2-7; TRBD1 aligns across 10 bases. CDR3 coding DNA: TGTGCCTGGAGCCGATCAATACTTTGGGACAGGGGCCACGAGCAGTACTTC. Amino acid sequence: CAWSRSILWDRGHEQYF.